The TCR beta chain described here comes from a study of cytomegalovirus exposure and HLA in healthy donors. General observations from the study: An analysis done earlier found most TCR beta V segments productive about 90% or about 30% of the time.

Germline CDR1 and CDR2: LNHDA and SQIVND (reference sequence). The CDR3 is 13 residues long. V shed 5 bases and J 7 bases; nucleotides not matched to a gene: 2. Remarks on this clone: The antigen is not known. This sample also contains other DNA sequences that code for the same CDR3.

The PCR used 60 Vbeta and 13 Jbeta primers. Clones were sequenced by immunoSEQ multiplex PCR, and TCRdb holds only the in-frame ones, with some missing. Seen in this sample are 130,000 or so clones; the ten most common clones hold 2%. The chain carries TRBV19 and TRBJ1-5; 10 bases fit TRBD1. The sequencing input was PBMCs. The source of this sequence is a woman aged 55-69 years in good health and CMV-seronegative. The CDR3 loop is CASSGTGDQPQHF. The CDR3 DNA sequence: TGTGCCAGTAGTGGGACAGGGGACCAGCCCCAGCATTTT. Full variable domain (outside the CDR3, taken from reference TRBV19 and TRBJ1-5): DGGITQSPKYLFRKEGQNVTLSCEQNLNHDAMYWYRQDPGQGLRLIYYSQIVNDFQKGDIAEGYSVSREKKESFPLTVTSAQKNPTAFYLCASSGTGDQPQHFGDGTRLSIL.